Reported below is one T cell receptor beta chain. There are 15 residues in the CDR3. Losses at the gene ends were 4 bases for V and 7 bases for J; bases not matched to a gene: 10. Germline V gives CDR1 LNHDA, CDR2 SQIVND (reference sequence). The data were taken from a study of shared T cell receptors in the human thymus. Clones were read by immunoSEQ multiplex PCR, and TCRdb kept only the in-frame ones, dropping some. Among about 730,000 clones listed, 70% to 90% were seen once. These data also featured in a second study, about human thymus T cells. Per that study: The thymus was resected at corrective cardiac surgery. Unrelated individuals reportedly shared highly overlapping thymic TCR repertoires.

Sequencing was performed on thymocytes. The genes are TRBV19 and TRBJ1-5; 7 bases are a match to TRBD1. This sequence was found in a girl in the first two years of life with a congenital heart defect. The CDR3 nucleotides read TGTGCCAGTAGTAACCGGGACAGTCTTCGACAGCCCCAGCATTTT. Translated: CASSNRDSLRQPQHF.